This entry features one T cell receptor beta chain sequence. This record belongs to a study of CD8+CD57+ T cells in acquired aplastic anemia. Sequencing involved patients with CD8+CD57+ cell expansion previously shown by flow cytometry. Germline CDR1 reads WSHSY; CDR2 reads SAAADI. The length of the CDR3 is 13 residues. Trimming removed 6 bases from V and 6 bases from J; junction bases left unmatched: 1. TCR beta VDJ and CDR3 profiles were obtained from a genomic DNA template. TCRdb redid the calling of the reads with MiXCR, one entry per CDR3 protein. The data show 200,000 to 300,000 distinct CDR3 sequences, with 45% to 50% seen just once and under 9% held by the top ten.

The sequence was obtained from a human donor with aplastic anemia. V is TRBV10-2 and J is TRBJ2-7, with TRBD2 matching over 14 bases. What was sequenced was sorted CD4+, CD8+, or CD8+CD57+ T cells (not recorded which) from PBMCs. CDR3 sequence reads: CASRGLAGAEQYF. The CDR3 DNA follows: TGCGCCAGCAGGGGACTAGCGGGAGCCGAGCAGTACTTC.